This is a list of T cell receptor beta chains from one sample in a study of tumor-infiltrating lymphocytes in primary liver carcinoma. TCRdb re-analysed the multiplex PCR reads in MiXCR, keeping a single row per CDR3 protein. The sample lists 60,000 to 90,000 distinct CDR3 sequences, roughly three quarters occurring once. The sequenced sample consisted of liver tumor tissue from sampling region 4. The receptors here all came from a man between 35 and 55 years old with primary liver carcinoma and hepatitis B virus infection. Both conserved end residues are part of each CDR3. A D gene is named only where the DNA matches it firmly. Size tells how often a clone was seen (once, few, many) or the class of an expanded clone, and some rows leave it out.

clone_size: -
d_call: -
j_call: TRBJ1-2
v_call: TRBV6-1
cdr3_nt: TGTGCCAGCAGTGTGAAGGAGAACTATGGCTACACCTTC
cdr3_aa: CASSVKENYGYTF

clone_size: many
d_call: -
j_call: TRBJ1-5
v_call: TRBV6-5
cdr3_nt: TGTGCCAGCAGTTACTCGAGCAGGGCGAATAGCAATCAGCCCCAGCATTTT
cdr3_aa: CASSYSSRANSNQPQHF

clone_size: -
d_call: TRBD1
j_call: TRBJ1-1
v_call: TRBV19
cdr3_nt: TGTGCCAGTAGTATGCCTTTGGACAGGAGCACTGAAGCTTTCTTT
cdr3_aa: CASSMPLDRSTEAFF

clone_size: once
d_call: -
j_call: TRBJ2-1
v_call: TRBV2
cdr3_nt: TGTGCCAGCCGAGAGTCCTACAATGAGCAATTCTTC
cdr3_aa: CASRESYNEQFF

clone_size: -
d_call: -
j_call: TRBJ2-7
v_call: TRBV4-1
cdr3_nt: TGCGCCAGCAGCTCAGTGAGTACGGGAGTCGGCTACGAGCAGTATTTC
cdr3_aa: CASSSVSTGVGYEQYF

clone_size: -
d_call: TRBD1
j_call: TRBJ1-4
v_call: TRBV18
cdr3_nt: TGTGCCAGCCCACCGGGACAGGGTGAAAAACTGTTTTTT
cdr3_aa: CASPPGQGEKLFF

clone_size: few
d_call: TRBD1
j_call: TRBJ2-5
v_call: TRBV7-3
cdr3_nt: TGTGCCAGCAGCACAGGGGTCAAAGAGACCCAGTACTTC
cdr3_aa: CASSTGVKETQYF

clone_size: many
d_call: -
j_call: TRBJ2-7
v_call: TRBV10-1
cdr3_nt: TGCGCCAGCAGTGGGGGTAGCGGAGACTACGAGCAGTACTTC
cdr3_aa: CASSGGSGDYEQYF

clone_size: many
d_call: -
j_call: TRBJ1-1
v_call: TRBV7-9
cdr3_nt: TGTGCCAGCAAGGGACACCTGAACACTGAAGCTTTCTTT
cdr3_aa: CASKGHLNTEAFF

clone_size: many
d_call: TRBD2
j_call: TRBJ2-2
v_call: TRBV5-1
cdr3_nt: TGCGCCAGCAGTTCTAGCGGGAGTGTGAACACCGGGGAGCTGTTTTTT
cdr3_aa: CASSSSGSVNTGELFF

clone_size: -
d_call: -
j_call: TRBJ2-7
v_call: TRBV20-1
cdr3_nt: TGCAGTGCTAGGGGGGCATACGAGCAGTACTTC
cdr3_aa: CSARGAYEQYF

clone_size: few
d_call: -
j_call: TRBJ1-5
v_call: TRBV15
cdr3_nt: TGTGCCACCAGCAGGATGATCAATCAGCCCCAGCATTTT
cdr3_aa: CATSRMINQPQHF

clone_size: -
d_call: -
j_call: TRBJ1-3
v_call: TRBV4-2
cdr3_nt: TGTGCCAGCAGCCAGGAGGACAGAGCTGTAAACACCATATATTTT
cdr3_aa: CASSQEDRAVNTIYF

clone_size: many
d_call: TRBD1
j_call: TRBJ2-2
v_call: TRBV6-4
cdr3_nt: TGTGCCAGCAGTGACTCCGGGACAGGGGGAGAGGCCGGGGAGCTGTTTTTT
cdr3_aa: CASSDSGTGGEAGELFF

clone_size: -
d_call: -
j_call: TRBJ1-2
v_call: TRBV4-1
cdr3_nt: TGCGCCAGCAGCCAAGTAACAAACTATGACTACACCTTC
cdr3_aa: CASSQVTNYDYTF

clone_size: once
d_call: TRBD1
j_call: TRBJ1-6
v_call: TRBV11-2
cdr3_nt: TGTGCCAGCAGCCTACAGGGGGCGGACTCATCCCCCCACTTT
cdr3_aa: CASSLQGADSSPHF

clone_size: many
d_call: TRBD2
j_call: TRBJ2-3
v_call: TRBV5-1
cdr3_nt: TGCGCCAGCAGCTTACTAGCGGGAGGCACAGATACGCAGTATTTT
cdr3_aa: CASSLLAGGTDTQYF

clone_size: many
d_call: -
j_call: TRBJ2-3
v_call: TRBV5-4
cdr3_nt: TGTGCCAGCAGCTTTGGGGGGCAAACAGATACGCAGTATTTT
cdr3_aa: CASSFGGQTDTQYF

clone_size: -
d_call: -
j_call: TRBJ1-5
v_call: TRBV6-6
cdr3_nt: TGTGCCAGCAATTACGTGCAAATTAGCAATCAGCCCCAGCATTTT
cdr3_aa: CASNYVQISNQPQHF

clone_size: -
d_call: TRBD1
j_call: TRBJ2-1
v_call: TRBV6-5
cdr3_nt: TGTGTCAGCAGGCCCGGGGCAGGGGGTGTCACTAAGCAGTTCTTC
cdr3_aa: CVSRPGAGGVTKQFF

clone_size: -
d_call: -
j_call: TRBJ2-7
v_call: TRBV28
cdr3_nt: TGTGCCAGCAGTCTGACGACCTACAAGCAGTACTTC
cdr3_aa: CASSLTTYKQYF

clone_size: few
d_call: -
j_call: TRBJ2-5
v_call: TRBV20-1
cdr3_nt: TGCAGTGCTAGAGGGGAGACCCAGTACTTC
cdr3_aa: CSARGETQYF

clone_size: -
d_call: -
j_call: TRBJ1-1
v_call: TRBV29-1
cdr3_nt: TGCAGCATTGACGGTAATTACACTGAAGCTTTCTTT
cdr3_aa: CSIDGNYTEAFF

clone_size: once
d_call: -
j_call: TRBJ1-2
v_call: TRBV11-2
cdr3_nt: TGTGACAGCAGTGAGAGGGACACCACCTATGGATACACCTTC
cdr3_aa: CDSSERDTTYGYTF

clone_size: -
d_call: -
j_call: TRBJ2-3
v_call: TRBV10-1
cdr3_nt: TGTGCCAACTCCTCAGATACGCAGTATTTT
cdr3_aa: CANSSDTQYF

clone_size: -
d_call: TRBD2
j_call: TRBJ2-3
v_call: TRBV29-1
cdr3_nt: TGCAGCGTTGAAAGCGGGGATGGCATAGATATGCAGTATTTT
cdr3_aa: CSVESGDGIDMQYF

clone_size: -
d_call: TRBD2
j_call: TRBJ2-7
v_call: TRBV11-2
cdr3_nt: TGTATCAGCAGTTTATCCGTTGGACTTGCGGGAGGGGGGTACGAGCAGTACTTC
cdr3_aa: CISSLSVGLAGGGYEQYF

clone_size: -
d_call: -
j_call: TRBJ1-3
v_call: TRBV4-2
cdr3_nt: TGTGTCAGCAGCTGTGGTAACTCTGGAAACACCATATATTTT
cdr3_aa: CVSSCGNSGNTIYF

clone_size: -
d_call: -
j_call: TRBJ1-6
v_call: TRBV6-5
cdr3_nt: TGTGCCAGCAGATCCCGGGATAGGAGGTATAATTCACCCCTCCACTTT
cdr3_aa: CASRSRDRRYNSPLHF

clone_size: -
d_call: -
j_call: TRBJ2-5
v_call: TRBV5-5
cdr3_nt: TGTGCCAGCAGTCCCCGACGGTTCCAAGAGACCCAGTACTTC
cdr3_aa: CASSPRRFQETQYF

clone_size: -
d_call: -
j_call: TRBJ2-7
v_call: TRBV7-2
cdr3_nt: TGTGCCAGCAGCTTTCGGGGGAGGAGCTCCTACGAGCAGTACTTC
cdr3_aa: CASSFRGRSSYEQYF

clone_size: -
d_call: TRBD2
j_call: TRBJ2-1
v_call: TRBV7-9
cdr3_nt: TGTGCTAGCAGGTTTGCGGGAGGGCCAAGTGAGCAGTTCTTC
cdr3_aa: CASRFAGGPSEQFF

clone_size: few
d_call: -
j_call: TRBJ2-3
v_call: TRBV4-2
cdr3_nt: TGTGCCAGCAGCCAAGATACGGGAAGCGCAGATACGCAGTGTTTT
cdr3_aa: CASSQDTGSADTQCF

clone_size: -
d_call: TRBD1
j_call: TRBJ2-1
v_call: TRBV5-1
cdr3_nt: TGCGCCAGCAGCTTGGATAGTGCAACAGGGGGCAGGAATGAGCAGTTCTTC
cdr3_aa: CASSLDSATGGRNEQFF

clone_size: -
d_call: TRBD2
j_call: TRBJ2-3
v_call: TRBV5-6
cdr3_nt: TGTGCTGGCAGCTTGGCGGGAGGACCCACAGATACGCAGTATTTT
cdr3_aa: CAGSLAGGPTDTQYF

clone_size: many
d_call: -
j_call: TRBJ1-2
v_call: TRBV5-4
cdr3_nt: TGTGCCAGCAGCTTGGTGGGGGCGCAAGGCTACACCTTC
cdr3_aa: CASSLVGAQGYTF

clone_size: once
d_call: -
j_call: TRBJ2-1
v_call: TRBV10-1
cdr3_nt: TGCGCCAGCAGTAAGTCGATTTATCCCCTCGATGAGCGGTTCTTC
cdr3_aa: CASSKSIYPLDERFF

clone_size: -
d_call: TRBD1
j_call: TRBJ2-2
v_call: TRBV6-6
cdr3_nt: TGTGCCAGCAGTTATTCACGGGACAGGGGGCTGAACACCGGGGAGCTGTTTTTT
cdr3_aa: CASSYSRDRGLNTGELFF

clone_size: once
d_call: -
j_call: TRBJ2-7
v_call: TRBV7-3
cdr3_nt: TGTGTCAGCAACTTAGCGGTTTGGACCAAGCAGTACTTC
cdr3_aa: CVSNLAVWTKQYF

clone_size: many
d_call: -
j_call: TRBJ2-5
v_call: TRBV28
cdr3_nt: TGTGCCAGCAGTTTCGGAAAGGGGTCGCTGGAAGGTGAGACCCAGTACTTC
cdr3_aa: CASSFGKGSLEGETQYF

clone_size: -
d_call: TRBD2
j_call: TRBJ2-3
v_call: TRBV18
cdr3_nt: TGTGCCAGCTCATTTACACGGGGGGACACAGATACGCAGTATTTT
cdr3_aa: CASSFTRGDTDTQYF

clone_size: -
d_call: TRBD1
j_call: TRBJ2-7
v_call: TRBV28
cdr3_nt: TGTGCCAGCAGATTGGGTCCAGGGACAGGGCTAGGGGCCTACGAGCAGAACTTC
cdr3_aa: CASRLGPGTGLGAYEQNF

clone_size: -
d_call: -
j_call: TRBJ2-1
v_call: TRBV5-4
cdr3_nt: TGTGCCAGCAGCGCCGGTTACTGCTCTTACAATGAGCAGTTCTTC
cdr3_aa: CASSAGYCSYNEQFF

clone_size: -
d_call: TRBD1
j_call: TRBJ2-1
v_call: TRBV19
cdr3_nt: TGTGCCAGCAGACGGACAGGGCGGTACAATGAGCAGTTCTTC
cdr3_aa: CASRRTGRYNEQFF

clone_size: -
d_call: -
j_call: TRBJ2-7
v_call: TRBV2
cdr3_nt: TGTACCAGCAGTGGCGGCCCTCACTCCTACGAGCAGTACTTC
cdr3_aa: CTSSGGPHSYEQYF

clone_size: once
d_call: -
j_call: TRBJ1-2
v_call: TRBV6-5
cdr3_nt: TGTGCCTGCAGGCTATCTTCAGTGGGGGTGTCCCATGGCTACACCTTC
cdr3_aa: CACRLSSVGVSHGYTF

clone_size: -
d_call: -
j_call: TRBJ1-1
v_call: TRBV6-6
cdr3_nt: TGTGCCAGCAGTTATGATGCGAACGGGGAAGTGGGTGGATTCACTGAAGCTTTCTTT
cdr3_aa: CASSYDANGEVGGFTEAFF

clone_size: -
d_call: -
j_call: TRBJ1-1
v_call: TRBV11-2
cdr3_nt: TGTGCCAGCAGCCCGGGGGGCATGGGGGCGGCTTGCGACACTGGAGCTTTCTTT
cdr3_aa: CASSPGGMGAACDTGAFF

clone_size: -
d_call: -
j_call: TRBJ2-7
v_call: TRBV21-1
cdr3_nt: TGTGCCAGCAGTAGGGGTGATGAGACTTCAACCTACGAGCAGTACTTC
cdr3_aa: CASSRGDETSTYEQYF

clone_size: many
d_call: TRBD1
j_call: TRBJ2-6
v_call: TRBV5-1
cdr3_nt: TGCGCCAGCAGCTTGCAGGCAGGGGGCTACTCTGGGGCCAACGTCCTGACTTTC
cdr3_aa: CASSLQAGGYSGANVLTF